Here is one T cell receptor beta chain with its context. As yet, its antigen is unknown. Assay: immunoSEQ multiplex PCR; the TCRdb copy retains only in-frame clones and omits some. This table holds about 33,000 clones, roughly 90% found once. The CDR3 consists of 11 residues. This sample was taken from a study of lymphopenia after photon versus proton radiotherapy. Study-wide results and caveats: After lymphocyte nadir, photon-treated repertoires showed oligoclonal expansion, especially CD8+ Temra. Better survival with proton therapy was suggested as possible, not demonstrated. Under photons, naive T cells and diversity fell while effector/memory populations rose.

This material consisted of peripheral blood, taken from a patient treated with photon-based radiotherapy. This chain joins TRBV1 and TRBJ2-2. TRBV1 is labeled a pseudogene. This receptor was obtained from a woman in her forties or fifties with pancreatic cancer. This chain's CDR3 is CTSSVGGELFF. The CDR3 DNA reads TGCACCAGCTCCGTTGGCGGGGAGCTGTTTTTT.